Presented here are 28 T cell receptor beta chains from one specimen sequenced in a study of T cell repertoires in cytomegalovirus infection. One entry per CDR3 protein results from TCRdb running MiXCR on the reads. The table lists approximately 290,000 distinct CDR3 sequences, around 25% of them singletons. Sequencing was carried out using PBMCs. These TCRs come from a human donor in good health (CMV status not recorded). Some clones in this sample may be carry-over from other donors' samples.

This clonotype came up a few times. This chain connects TRBV20-1 to TRBJ2-7; the match to TRBD1 covers 11 bases. Unmatched junction bases numbered 4, after V lost 5 bases and J lost 7 bases. Germline assignment: CDR1 DFQATT and CDR2 SNEGSKA (reference sequence). This CDR3 comprises 12 residues. The CDR3 nucleotides read TGCAGTGCTGCGGACAGGGGGCTGGAGCAGTACTTC. This codes for CSAADRGLEQYF.

The chain links TRBV29-1 to TRBJ1-3; D is unresolved. V lost 6 bases and J 0 bases, leaving 6 bases between the germline ends. Germline CDR1 SQVTM, CDR2 ANQGSEA. CDR3 size: 12 residues. This CDR3 reads CSVDTSGNTIYF. In DNA, the CDR3 is TGCAGCGTCGACACCTCTGGAAACACCATATATTTT.

The chain uses TRBV7-2 and TRBJ2-1; 11 bases agree with TRBD1. J lost 10 bases, V lost 2 bases, and 10 bases had no gene match. Germline values: CDR1 SGHTA, CDR2 FQGNSA. CDR3 size: 16 residues. As DNA, the CDR3 is TGTGCCAGCAGCTTAACCGGGACAGGGGGGTTTCGGGAGCAGTTCTTC. Translated, it gives CASSLTGTGGFREQFF.

There are a few counts of this clonotype. The rearrangement joins TRBV7-3 to TRBJ2-5; D possibly uses TRBD1 or TRBD2 (5 bases each). The CDR3 length is 15 residues. V gave up 5 bases and J gave up 1 base, with 14 bases separating them. The germline V gene has CDR1 SGHTA and CDR2 FQGTGA. The DNA for the CDR3 is TGTGCCAGCAGCGCGAATTGGGGGTCCCAAGAGACCCAGTACTTC. It translates to CASSANWGSQETQYF.

This clonotype was picked up a small number of times. The V and J genes are TRBV14 and TRBJ2-3, with 11 bases matching TRBD2. Germline V CDR1 and CDR2: SGHDN, FVKESK. The CDR3 totals 14 residues. Trimming cost V 4 bases and J 6 bases; bases outside gene matches: 3. CDR3 sequence: CASSRTSGLDTQYF. The CDR3 region has the DNA TGTGCCAGCAGCCGGACTAGCGGGTTGGATACGCAGTATTTT. The complete variable domain, with remaining parts taken from reference TRBV14 and TRBJ2-3, reads EAGVTQFPSHSVIEKGQTVTLRCDPISGHDNLYWYRRVMGKEIKFLLHFVKESKQDESGMPNNRFLAERTGGTYSTLKVQPAELEDSGVYFCASSRTSGLDTQYFGPGTRLTVL.

The J gene is TRBJ2-7, the V gene TRBV29-1; 8 nucleotides match TRBD2. Trimming at V came to 6 bases and at J to 6 bases, leaving 13 bases not matched to a gene. Germline loops: CDR1 SQVTM, CDR2 ANQGSEA. The CDR3 sequence is 14 residues long. The CDR3: CSVIGGRLDAEQYF. The CDR3 nucleotides read TGCAGCGTAATCGGCGGGAGGCTAGACGCCGAGCAGTACTTC.

This clonotype was seen more than once but under ten times. This chain connects TRBV20-1 to TRBJ2-7; no clear D gene. V was trimmed by 4 bases and J by 0 bases, leaving 16 bases between them. CDR3 length equals 15 residues. Germline V gene lookup returns CDR1 DFQATT and CDR2 SNEGSKA (reference sequence). The CDR3 reads CSAKFPWATSYEQYF. CDR3 sequence (DNA): TGCAGTGCTAAATTTCCCTGGGCTACCTCCTACGAGCAGTACTTC.

This clonotype has only a few counts. V usage is TRBV29-1 and J usage is TRBJ2-7, with 7 bases lining up with TRBD2. The CDR3 has 13 residues. Trimming removed 4 bases from V and 2 bases from J; junction bases left unmatched: 5. From germline, CDR1 is SQVTM and CDR2 ANQGSEA. DNA for the CDR3: TGCAGCGTTGTCCCTAGCGGAGCCTACGAGCAGTACTTC. Translated, it gives CSVVPSGAYEQYF.

The chain links TRBV5-6 to TRBJ2-1; TRBD1 agrees at 10 bases. V shed 0 bases and J 3 bases; nucleotides not matched to a gene: 3. The CDR3 has 16 residues. The germline V gene encodes CDR1 SGHDT and CDR2 YYEEEE. This CDR3 reads CASSLAGTGDYNEQFF. The CDR3 DNA follows: TGTGCCAGCAGCTTGGCTGGGACAGGGGACTACAATGAGCAGTTCTTC. The whole variable domain, filled in from reference TRBV5-6 and TRBJ2-1, reads DAGVTQSPTHLIKTRGQQVTLRCSPKSGHDTVSWYQQALGQGPQFIFQYYEEEERQRGNFPDRFSGHQFPNYSSELNVNALLLGDSALYLCASSLAGTGDYNEQFFGPGTRLTVL.

V is TRBV28 and J is TRBJ1-5; D is ambiguous. Germline V gene data show CDR1 as MDHEN and CDR2 as SYDVKM. The CDR3 runs to 15 residues. V was cut by 6 bases and J by 0 bases, with 12 bases left in between. The CDR3 here is CASRHLRPSNQPQHF. The CDR3, as DNA: TGTGCCAGCAGACACCTTCGACCTAGCAATCAGCCCCAGCATTTT.

This clonotype occurred many times. The chain recombines TRBV25-1 with TRBJ2-5; tentative D call: TRBD2 (5 bases). The V end lost 1 base, the J end lost 3 bases, and 6 bases lay between the germline ends. Looked up from germline, CDR1 is MGHDK and CDR2 is SYGVNS. The CDR3 is 13 residues long. CDR3 region: CASSEWGEETQYF. In DNA, the CDR3 is TGTGCCAGCAGTGAATGGGGAGAAGAGACCCAGTACTTC.

This clonotype showed up many times. The rearrangement uses TRBV7-2 and TRBJ1-1; 10 bases line up with TRBD1. Germline values: CDR1 SGHTA, CDR2 FQGNSA. With 5 bases clipped from V and 5 bases from J, the junction kept 14 bases outside the gene matches. The CDR3 contains 17 residues. The CDR3 coding sequence is TGTGCCAGCAGCGCAAGCCACCGGGACAGGGGATATACTGAAGCTTTCTTT. Protein product: CASSASHRDRGYTEAFF. Supplemented by reference TRBV7-2 and TRBJ1-1, the full variable domain reads GAGVSQSPSNKVTEKGKDVELRCDPISGHTALYWYRQSLGQGLEFLIYFQGNSAPDKSGLPSDRFSAERTGGSVSTLTIQRTQQEDSAVYLCASSASHRDRGYTEAFFGQGTRLTVV.

This clonotype was picked up many times. V gene TRBV7-9 combines with J gene TRBJ2-7, with D tentatively TRBD1 (5 bases). This CDR3 has 12 residues. Per the germline V gene, CDR1 is SEHNR and CDR2 is FQNEAQ (reference sequence). Trimming removed 10 bases at V and 5 bases at J, with 15 bases between. CDR3: CAIAPDTHEQYF. Here the CDR3 DNA reads TGTGCCATCGCCCCGGACACGCACGAGCAGTACTTC.

This rearrangement joins TRBV10-3 to TRBJ1-2, with D possibly being TRBD1 (5 bases). Trimming took 4 bases from V and 1 from J, leaving 13 bases between them. The CDR3 loop spans 15 amino acids. Germline loops: CDR1 ENHRY, CDR2 SYGVKD. The CDR3 region has the DNA TGTGCCATCAGTGTCAGGGTTACCGATAACTATGGCTACACCTTC. Protein sequence: CAISVRVTDNYGYTF.

In this sample, this clonotype turned up a few times. This chain joins TRBV7-9 and TRBJ2-5, with D unclear. There are 14 residues in the CDR3. CDR1 and CDR2 (germline): SEHNR, FQNEAQ (reference sequence). The V end lost 3 bases, the J end lost 0 bases, and 8 bases lay between the germline ends. The CDR3 DNA is TGTGCCAGCAGCTTTGGAGAGTACCAAGAGACCCAGTACTTC. It specifies CASSFGEYQETQYF.

The sample holds many counts of this clonotype. The J gene is TRBJ2-1, the V gene TRBV7-2, with D possibly TRBD2 on 5 matching bases. V was trimmed by 3 bases and J by 10 bases, leaving 13 bases between them. The CDR3 loop spans 13 amino acids. The germline V gene encodes CDR1 SGHTA and CDR2 FQGNSA. The DNA for the CDR3 is TGTGCCAGCAGCTTGTCCAGCGGAAGAGAGCAGTTCTTC. Protein product: CASSLSSGREQFF. Drawing the rest from reference TRBV7-2 and TRBJ2-1, the complete variable domain is GAGVSQSPSNKVTEKGKDVELRCDPISGHTALYWYRQSLGQGLEFLIYFQGNSAPDKSGLPSDRFSAERTGGSVSTLTIQRTQQEDSAVYLCASSLSSGREQFFGPGTRLTVL.

In this sample, this clonotype turned up a few times. This chain links TRBV7-2 with TRBJ2-3, with 8 bases aligning to TRBD2. The trim removed 10 bases at V and 4 bases at J, leaving 1 base unmatched. Germline-derived CDR1 and CDR2 are SGHTA and FQGNSA. There are 11 residues in the CDR3. CDR3 protein: CATGGADTQYF. As DNA, the CDR3 is TGTGCCACGGGGGGGGCAGATACGCAGTATTTT.

This clonotype was found a few times. The chain couples TRBV5-1 to TRBJ2-3, with no clear D. This CDR3 contains 14 residues. Germline V gene sequence: CDR1 SGHRS, CDR2 YFSETQ. The germline V and J ends were trimmed by 6 bases and 0 bases, with 11 bases remaining between them. The CDR3 DNA reads as TGCGCCAGCACGATGGACGGTAGCACAGATACGCAGTATTTT. Translation gives CASTMDGSTDTQYF.

This clonotype has at least ten counts. The rearrangement links TRBV7-9 to TRBJ1-1; D is unresolved. The CDR3 is 15 amino acids. The germline V gene has CDR1 SEHNR and CDR2 FQNEAQ (reference sequence). Trimming left V 1 base short and J 2 bases short, with 11 bases between. For the CDR3, the DNA is TGTGCCAGCAGCTTAGAGTCCATAAAAAACACTGAAGCTTTCTTT. Amino acid sequence: CASSLESIKNTEAFF.

This clonotype was counted only a few times. This chain joins TRBV5-4 and TRBJ2-5; 7 bases agree with TRBD1. The CDR3 contains 14 residues. Germline CDR1 is SGHNT and CDR2 is YYREEE (reference sequence). V gave up 4 bases and J gave up 0 bases; unmatched junction bases: 3. The chain's CDR3 is CASSNGQDQETQYF. Here the CDR3 DNA reads TGTGCCAGCAGCAACGGACAGGACCAAGAGACCCAGTACTTC.

The chain has TRBV20-1 and TRBJ1-6; D is perhaps TRBD1 (6 bases). The CDR3 has 13 residues. Germline V gene lookup returns CDR1 DFQATT and CDR2 SNEGSKA (reference sequence). Trimming stripped 5 bases from V and 7 bases from J, with 12 bases between. The CDR3 coding sequence is TGCAGTGCTTATACAGGGCCAAATTCACCCCTCCACTTT. It translates to CSAYTGPNSPLHF.

The chain combines TRBV24-1 with TRBJ2-1, with 8 nucleotides matching TRBD2. V was clipped by 1 base and J by 5 bases; unmatched bases: 6. Germline V gene lookup returns CDR1 KGHDR and CDR2 SFDVKD. The CDR3 totals 16 residues. As DNA, the CDR3 is TGTGCCACCAGTGATTTTCGTACTAGCGGAAACAATGAGCAGTTCTTC. Translation: CATSDFRTSGNNEQFF.

This clonotype was counted ten times or more. CDR3 in amino acids: CASSSGGTNTEAFF. The DNA of the CDR3 is TGTGCCAGCAGCTCCGGGGGGACGAACACTGAAGCTTTCTTT. V and J are TRBV7-2 and TRBJ1-1, with TRBD1 as a possible D gene (5 bases). The CDR3 contains 14 residues. Germline loops: CDR1 SGHTA, CDR2 FQGNSA. V lost 4 bases and J lost 1, with 10 bases in between. The variable domain in full, completed from reference TRBV7-2 and TRBJ1-1, reads GAGVSQSPSNKVTEKGKDVELRCDPISGHTALYWYRQSLGQGLEFLIYFQGNSAPDKSGLPSDRFSAERTGGSVSTLTIQRTQQEDSAVYLCASSSGGTNTEAFFGQGTRLTVV.

This clonotype was counted ten times or more. The V and J genes are TRBV7-2 and TRBJ2-2; 12 bases are shared with TRBD2. Germline lookup yields CDR1 SGHTA and CDR2 FQGNSA. This CDR3 contains 17 residues. The V segment lost 3 bases and the J segment 7 bases; nucleotides outside the gene matches: 9. The CDR3 sequence: CASSFGRLAGVHGELFF. Here the CDR3 DNA reads TGTGCCAGCAGCTTCGGTCGACTAGCGGGAGTTCACGGGGAGCTGTTTTTT.

Only a few counts were recorded for this clonotype. V is TRBV6-1 and J is TRBJ2-3; 10 nucleotides agree with TRBD2. V lost 2 bases to trimming and J lost 4 bases; unmatched junction nucleotides: 6. There are 16 residues in the CDR3. CDR1 and CDR2 (germline): MNHNS, SASEGT. The CDR3 DNA sequence: TGTGCCAGCAGTGAATGGGCTAGCGGGAGCGCAGATACGCAGTATTTT. Protein: CASSEWASGSADTQYF.

This clonotype has at least ten counts. V usage is TRBV12-3 or TRBV12-4 and J usage is TRBJ1-1; TRBD1 might be the D (5 bases). This CDR3 comprises 13 residues. The V end lost 1 base, the J end lost 5 bases, and 8 bases lay between the germline ends. CDR3 DNA sequence: TGTGCCAGCAGTTTAGACGGGGCTACTGAAGCTTTCTTT. This codes for CASSLDGATEAFF.

This clonotype was detected many times. This chain connects TRBV7-2 to TRBJ2-7, with TRBD2 matching 10 bases. Trimming took 1 base from V and 8 from J; bases not matched to a gene: 8. Looked up from germline, CDR1 is SGHTA and CDR2 is FQGNSA. The CDR3 runs 15 residues. The CDR3 loop is CASSLESGRAGKQYF. The CDR3 nucleotides are TGTGCCAGCAGCTTAGAGAGCGGGAGGGCCGGTAAGCAGTACTTC.

This clonotype was counted ten times or more. The chain couples TRBV7-2 to TRBJ2-7, with D hard to call. The CDR3 covers 13 residues. Germline V gives CDR1 SGHTA, CDR2 FQGNSA. Trimming left V 2 bases short and J 6 bases short, with 11 bases between. CDR3 protein: CASSLSSSGEQYF. DNA of the CDR3: TGTGCCAGCAGCTTATCTAGTTCGGGCGAGCAGTACTTC.